One sample yielded the 4 T cell receptor beta chains listed below, sequenced in a study of patients and donors after allogeneic stem cell transplantation. TCRdb independently ran MiXCR on the RT-PCR reads; one entry per CDR3 protein. There are around 150,000 distinct CDR3 sequences in the sample; approximately 30% occur only once, and around 3% lies in the top ten. Material for sequencing was blood, either unsorted or a sorted T cell fraction (not recorded which). Source of these receptors: a human donor who was either an allogeneic HSCT recipient or a stem cell or donor lymphocyte infusion donor (not recorded which). It is not recorded whose cells these are; they may come from a transplant donor.

This clonotype was seen only a few times. The chain has TRBV7-9 and TRBJ1-2; 7 positions match TRBD1. Germline V gene lookup returns CDR1 SEHNR and CDR2 FQNEAQ (reference sequence). V shed 2 bases, J shed 7 bases, and the junction held 7 bases outside the gene matches. The CDR3 has 14 amino acids. The CDR3 bases are TGTGCCAGCAGCTTACTAGCAGGGGGGCTTGGCTACACCTTC. Its protein is CASSLLAGGLGYTF.

The genes are TRBV18 and TRBJ2-5; D not certain. The V gene's germline CDR1 is KGHSH and CDR2 LQKENI. The V and J ends lost 2 bases and 5 bases respectively, with 6 bases between them. This CDR3 is built from 12 residues. Here the CDR3 DNA reads TGTGCCAGCTCACCAGCGTTCGAGACCCAGTACTTC. Protein: CASSPAFETQYF.

The chain combines TRBV28 with TRBJ1-6; 9 bases match TRBD1. J lost 8 bases, V lost 3 bases, and 5 bases had no gene match. The CDR3 runs 15 residues. Germline V gene sequence: CDR1 MDHEN, CDR2 SYDVKM. In nucleotides, the CDR3 is TGTGCCAGCAGTTTCAGAGGACAGGGGTATTCACCCCTCCACTTT. It translates to CASSFRGQGYSPLHF.

V is TRBV11-2 and J is TRBJ1-3; D is possibly TRBD1 (5 bases). The CDR3 extends over 15 amino acids. V was trimmed by 2 bases and J by 0 bases, leaving 8 bases between them. Germline V lookup: CDR1 SGHAT, CDR2 FQNNGV. DNA for the CDR3: TGTGCCAGCAGCTTACTGACAGCCTCTGGAAACACCATATATTTT. Its translation is CASSLLTASGNTIYF.